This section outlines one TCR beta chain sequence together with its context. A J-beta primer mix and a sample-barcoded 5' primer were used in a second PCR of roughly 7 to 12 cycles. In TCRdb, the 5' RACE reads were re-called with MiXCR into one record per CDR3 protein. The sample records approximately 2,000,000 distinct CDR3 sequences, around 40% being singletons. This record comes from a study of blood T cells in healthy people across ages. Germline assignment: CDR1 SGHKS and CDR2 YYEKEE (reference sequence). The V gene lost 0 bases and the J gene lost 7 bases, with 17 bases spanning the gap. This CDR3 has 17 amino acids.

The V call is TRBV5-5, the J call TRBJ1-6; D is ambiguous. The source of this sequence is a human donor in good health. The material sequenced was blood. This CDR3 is CASSLVGGRGGNSPLHF. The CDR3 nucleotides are TGTGCCAGCAGCTTGGTTGGTGGGCGCGGCGGGAATTCACCCCTCCACTTT.